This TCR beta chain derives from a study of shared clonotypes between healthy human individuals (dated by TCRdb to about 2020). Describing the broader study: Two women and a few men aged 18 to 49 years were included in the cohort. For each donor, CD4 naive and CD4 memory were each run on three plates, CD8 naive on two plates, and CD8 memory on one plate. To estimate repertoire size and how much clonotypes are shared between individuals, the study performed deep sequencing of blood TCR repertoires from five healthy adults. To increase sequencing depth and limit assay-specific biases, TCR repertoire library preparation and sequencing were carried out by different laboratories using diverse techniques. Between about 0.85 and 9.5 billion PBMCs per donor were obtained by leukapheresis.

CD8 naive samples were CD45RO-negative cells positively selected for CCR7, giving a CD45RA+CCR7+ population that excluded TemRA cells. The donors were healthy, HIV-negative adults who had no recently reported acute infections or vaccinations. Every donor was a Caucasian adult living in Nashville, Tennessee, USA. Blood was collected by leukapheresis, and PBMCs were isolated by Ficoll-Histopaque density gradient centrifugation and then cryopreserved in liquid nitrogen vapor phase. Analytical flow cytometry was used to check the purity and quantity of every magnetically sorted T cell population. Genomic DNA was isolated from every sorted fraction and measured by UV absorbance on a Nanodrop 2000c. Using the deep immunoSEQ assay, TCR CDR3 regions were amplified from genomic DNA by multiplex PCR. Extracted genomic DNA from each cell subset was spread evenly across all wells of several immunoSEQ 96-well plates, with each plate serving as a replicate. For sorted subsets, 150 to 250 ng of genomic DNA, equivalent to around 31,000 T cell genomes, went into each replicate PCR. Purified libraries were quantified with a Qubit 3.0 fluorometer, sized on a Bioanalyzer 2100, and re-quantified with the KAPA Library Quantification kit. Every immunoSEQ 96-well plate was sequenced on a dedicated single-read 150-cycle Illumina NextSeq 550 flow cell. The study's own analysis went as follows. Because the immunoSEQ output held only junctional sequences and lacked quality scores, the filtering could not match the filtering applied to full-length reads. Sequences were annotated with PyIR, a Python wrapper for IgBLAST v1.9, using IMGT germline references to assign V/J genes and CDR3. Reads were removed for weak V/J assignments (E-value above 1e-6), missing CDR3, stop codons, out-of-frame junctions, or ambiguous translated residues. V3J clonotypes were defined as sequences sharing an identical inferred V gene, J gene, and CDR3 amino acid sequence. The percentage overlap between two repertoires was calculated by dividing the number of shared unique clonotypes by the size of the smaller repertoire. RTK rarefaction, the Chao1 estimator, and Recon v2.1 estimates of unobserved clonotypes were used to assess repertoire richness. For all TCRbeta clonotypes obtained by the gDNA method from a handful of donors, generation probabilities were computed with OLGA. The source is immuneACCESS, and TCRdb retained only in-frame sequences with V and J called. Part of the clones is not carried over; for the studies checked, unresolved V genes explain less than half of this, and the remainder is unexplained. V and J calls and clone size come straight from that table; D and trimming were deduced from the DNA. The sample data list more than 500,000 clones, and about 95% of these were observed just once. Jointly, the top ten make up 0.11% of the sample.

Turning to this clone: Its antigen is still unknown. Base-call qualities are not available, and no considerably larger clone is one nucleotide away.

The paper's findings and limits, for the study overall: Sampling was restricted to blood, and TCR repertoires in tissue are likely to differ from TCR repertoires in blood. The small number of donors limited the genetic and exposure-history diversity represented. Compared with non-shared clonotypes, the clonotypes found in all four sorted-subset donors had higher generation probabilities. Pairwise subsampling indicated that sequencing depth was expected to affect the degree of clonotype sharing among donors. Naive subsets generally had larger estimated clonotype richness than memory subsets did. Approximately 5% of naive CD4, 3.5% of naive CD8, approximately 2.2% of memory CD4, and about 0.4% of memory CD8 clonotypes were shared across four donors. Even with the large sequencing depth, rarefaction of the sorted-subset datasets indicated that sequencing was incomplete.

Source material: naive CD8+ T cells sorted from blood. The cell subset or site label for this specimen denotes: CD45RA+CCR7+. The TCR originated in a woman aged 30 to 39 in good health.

The CDR3 corresponds to CASSVELSGASESYNEQFF. The DNA sequence reads TGTGCCAGCAGCGTAGAGTTGTCCGGCGCATCGGAATCCTACAATGAGCAGTTCTTC. The rearranged segments are TRBV9 and TRBJ2-1, with the D gene uncertain. From the cysteine through the phenylalanine, the CDR3 covers 19 amino acids. Only the CDR3 portion is preserved as DNA: 57 bases, with reading frame beginning at the first base. V is clipped by 0 bases and J by 1 base, and the sequence between their germline boundaries is 20 bases long. The germline V gene specifies SGDLS as CDR1 and YYNGEE as CDR2.